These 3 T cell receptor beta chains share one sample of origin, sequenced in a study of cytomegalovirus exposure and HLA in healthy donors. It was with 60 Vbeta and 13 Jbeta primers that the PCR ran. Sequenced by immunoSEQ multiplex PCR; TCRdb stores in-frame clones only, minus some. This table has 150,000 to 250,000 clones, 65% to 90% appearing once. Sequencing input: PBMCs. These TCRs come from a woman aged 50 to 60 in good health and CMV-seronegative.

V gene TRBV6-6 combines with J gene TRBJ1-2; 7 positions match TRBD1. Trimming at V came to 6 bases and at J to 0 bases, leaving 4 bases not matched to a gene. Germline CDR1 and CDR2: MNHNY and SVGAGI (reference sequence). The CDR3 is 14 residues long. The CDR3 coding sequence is TGTGCCAGCAGCAGGGGGGCGACTAACTATGGCTACACCTTC. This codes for CASSRGATNYGYTF.

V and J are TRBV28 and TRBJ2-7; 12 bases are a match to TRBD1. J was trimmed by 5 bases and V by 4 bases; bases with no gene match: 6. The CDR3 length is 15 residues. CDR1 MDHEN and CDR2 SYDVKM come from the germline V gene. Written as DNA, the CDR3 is TGTGCCAGCAGTTCTGGGACAGGGGGCCGCAACGAGCAGTACTTC. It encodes CASSSGTGGRNEQYF.

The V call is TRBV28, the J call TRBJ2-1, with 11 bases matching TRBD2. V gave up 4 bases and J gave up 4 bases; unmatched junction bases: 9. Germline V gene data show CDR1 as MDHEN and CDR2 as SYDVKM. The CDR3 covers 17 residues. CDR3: CASSSPRTSGSYNEQFF. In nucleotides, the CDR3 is TGTGCCAGCAGTTCACCTCGTACTAGCGGGAGTTACAATGAGCAGTTCTTC. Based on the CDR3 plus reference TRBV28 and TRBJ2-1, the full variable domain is DVKVTQSSRYLVKRTGEKVFLECVQDMDHENMFWYRQDPGLGLRLIYFSYDVKMKEKGDIPEGYSVSREKKERFSLILESASTNQTSMYLCASSSPRTSGSYNEQFFGPGTRLTVL.